These 23 T cell receptor beta chains were sequenced from one sample in a study of T-cell reconstitution after alpha-beta-depleted transplantation in children. Preparing the TCRbeta library involved the use of unique molecular identifiers. TCRdb ran MiXCR on the PCR reads and lists one entry per CDR3 protein. The sample lists some 310,000 distinct CDR3 sequences, more than 20% occurring once. Sequenced material: PBMCs, mostly from graft donor cells, taken 180 days after TCRalphabeta/CD19-depleted stem cell transplant. The receptors shown here come from a male patient between 10 and 17 years old who had a stem cell transplant for acute lymphoblastic leukemia, so the T cells may come from the graft donor.

This clonotype was counted only a few times. The rearrangement uses TRBV27 and TRBJ1-1; 7 bases match TRBD1. From germline, CDR1 is MNHEY and CDR2 SMNVEV (reference sequence). With 5 bases clipped from V and 3 bases from J, the junction kept 6 bases outside the gene matches. The CDR3 contains 14 residues. CDR3 bases: TGTGCCAGCAGTACACAGGGGCTAGACACTGAAGCTTTCTTT. Amino acid sequence: CASSTQGLDTEAFF.

The chain recombines TRBV12-3 or TRBV12-4 with TRBJ2-4; a weak D match, TRBD2 (6 bases). V dropped 7 bases and J dropped 0 bases, with 10 bases sitting between them. The CDR3 covers 14 residues. CDR3 protein: CASTPGLAKNIQYF. CDR3 nucleotide sequence: TGTGCCAGCACCCCGGGACTAGCCAAAAACATTCAGTACTTC.

This clonotype occurred a few times. The chain is built from TRBV20-1 and TRBJ2-7; TRBD2 matches 9 bases. V gave up 2 bases and J gave up 3 bases; unmatched junction bases: 11. CDR1 and CDR2 from the germline V gene are DFQATT and SNEGSKA (reference sequence). This CDR3 is built from 16 residues. In nucleotides, the CDR3 is TGCAGTGCTAGAATGTTTGGCGGGAGGGTTAACTACGAGCAGTACTTC. Translated, it gives CSARMFGGRVNYEQYF.

This clonotype was found a few times. The CDR3 region is CASRTLWGAAGANVLTF. In nucleotides, the CDR3 is TGCGCCAGCAGAACTTTATGGGGGGCGGCTGGGGCCAACGTCCTGACTTTC. The chain carries TRBV4-1 and TRBJ2-6; D tentatively fits TRBD1 or TRBD2 (6 bases each). The V gene lost 6 bases and the J gene lost 2 bases, with 17 bases spanning the gap. CDR1 MGHRA and CDR2 YSYEKL come from the germline V gene. CDR3 length: 17 amino acids.

This clonotype turned up a few times. V is TRBV10-2 and J is TRBJ2-7; 8 bases line up with TRBD1. Germline V CDR1 and CDR2: WSHSY, SAAADI. The CDR3 is 13 amino acids. V shed 6 bases, J shed 3 bases, and the junction held 4 bases outside the gene matches. The CDR3 coding sequence is TGCGCCAGCAGACCTGACAGGGGCTACGAGCAGTACTTC. It translates to CASRPDRGYEQYF.

The chain links TRBV7-3 to TRBJ2-3; D gene ambiguous. V shed 0 bases and J shed 3 bases, with 7 bases lying between them. Germline values: CDR1 SGHTA, CDR2 FQGTGA. The CDR3 has 14 amino acids. In DNA, the CDR3 is TGTGCCAGCAGCTTAACGGGTCCAACAGATACGCAGTATTTT. It translates to CASSLTGPTDTQYF.

V and J are TRBV19 and TRBJ1-3; no clear D gene. The V end was cut by 3 bases, the J end by 3 bases, with 9 bases between. The germline CDR1 and CDR2 sequences are LNHDA and SQIVND (reference sequence). CDR3 length: 14 amino acids. DNA of the CDR3: TGTGCCAGTAGTATGTTCGGCGGTGGAAACACCATATATTTT. Translating gives CASSMFGGGNTIYF.

The V and J genes are TRBV29-1 and TRBJ1-4; D gene unclear. The germline CDR1 and CDR2 sequences are SQVTM and ANQGSEA. This CDR3 spans 15 amino acids. Trimming cost V 4 bases and J 8 bases, with 20 bases left between them. CDR3 DNA: TGCAGCGTTGCCCGCACGACGGGCCTGGGGGAAAAACTGTTTTTT. Amino acid sequence: CSVARTTGLGEKLFF.

This clonotype was observed many times. This chain joins TRBV5-1 and TRBJ2-7; D gene unclear. Per the germline V gene, CDR1 is SGHRS and CDR2 is YFSETQ. This CDR3 contains 15 residues. V gave up 4 bases and J gave up 5 bases, with 19 bases separating them. The CDR3 DNA is TGCGCCAGCAGCCCTAGGACCCTCAAAGGCCACGAGCAGTACTTC. This codes for CASSPRTLKGHEQYF.

The J gene is TRBJ2-2, the V gene TRBV27; TRBD2 agrees at 9 bases. The CDR3 is made up of 17 amino acids. The V and J ends lost 6 bases and 2 bases, in that order; junction bases with no gene match: 10. The germline V gene encodes CDR1 MNHEY and CDR2 SMNVEV (reference sequence). The CDR3 DNA reads as TGTGCCAGCAGGCGGTTCCTAGCGGGACCTAACACCGGGGAGCTGTTTTTT. Protein: CASRRFLAGPNTGELFF.

The chain is built from TRBV25-1 and TRBJ1-2, with D possibly matching TRBD1 (6 bases). The CDR3 consists of 16 residues. Germline-derived CDR1 and CDR2 are MGHDK and SYGVNS. The germline V and J ends were trimmed by 1 base and 4 bases, with 16 bases remaining between them. The CDR3: CASSESSRPGAYGYTF. The CDR3 DNA reads as TGTGCCAGCAGTGAATCAAGTCGTCCAGGGGCCTATGGCTACACCTTC.

The rearrangement joins TRBV20-1 to TRBJ2-1; maybe TRBD2 (6 bases). Trimming pared 0 bases from V and 10 bases from J, leaving 13 bases between. Germline loops: CDR1 DFQATT, CDR2 SNEGSKA (reference sequence). This CDR3 is built from 13 residues. CDR3 sequence: CSARDFPTSEQFF. CDR3 coding DNA: TGCAGTGCTAGAGACTTCCCTACTAGCGAGCAGTTCTTC.

This clonotype was detected many times. V is TRBV29-1 and J is TRBJ2-1, with 7 positions matching TRBD1. This CDR3 region has 15 residues. V lost 0 bases and J lost 11; bases outside the gene matches: 13. Germline V gene sequence: CDR1 SQVTM, CDR2 ANQGSEA. CDR3 loop: CSVEDPVGIQGKQFF. As DNA, the CDR3 is TGCAGCGTTGAAGACCCCGTAGGTATACAGGGGAAGCAGTTCTTC.

In its sample, this clonotype was seen a few times. CDR3 sequence (DNA): TGTGCCAGCAGCTTTCGTGGGTGGCGGGAGGGCCGATTTAAAGTCGGAGAGACCCAGTACTTC. The encoded protein is CASSFRGWREGRFKVGETQYF. The V call is TRBV5-6, the J call TRBJ2-5; 9 nucleotides match TRBD2. The CDR3 length is 21 residues. The germline V gene encodes CDR1 SGHDT and CDR2 YYEEEE. V lost 2 bases and J lost 4; bases outside the gene matches: 24. The full variable domain, its missing parts supplied by reference TRBV5-6 and TRBJ2-5, is DAGVTQSPTHLIKTRGQQVTLRCSPKSGHDTVSWYQQALGQGPQFIFQYYEEEERQRGNFPDRFSGHQFPNYSSELNVNALLLGDSALYLCASSFRGWREGRFKVGETQYFGPGTRLLVL.

This clonotype was seen only a few times. This sequence joins TRBV3-1 and TRBJ2-7, with TRBD2 identical over 7 bases. V was pared by 4 bases and J by 3 bases, with 3 bases of the junction left unmatched. CDR1 and CDR2 (germline): LGHDT, YNNKEL (reference sequence). This CDR3 region has 13 residues. CDR3 protein: CASSPVAGYEQYF. DNA for the CDR3: TGTGCCAGCAGCCCAGTAGCGGGCTACGAGCAGTACTTC.

The chain employs TRBV5-1 and TRBJ2-1; TRBD2 aligns across 8 bases. V lost 1 base and J lost 8; bases outside the gene matches: 17. The germline gives CDR1 SGHRS, CDR2 YFSETQ. This CDR3 region has 18 residues. Here the CDR3 reads CASSLREGDLLISDEQFF. The CDR3 bases are TGCGCCAGCAGCTTGCGGGAGGGGGATTTATTGATAAGCGATGAGCAGTTCTTC.

The rearrangement links TRBV9 to TRBJ2-7; 7 bases are shared with TRBD1. The V gene end was trimmed by 3 bases and the J gene end by 4 bases; junction bases not matched to a gene: 7. This CDR3 spans 14 amino acids. The germline gives CDR1 SGDLS, CDR2 YYNGEE. CDR3 sequence: CASSEGAVLYEQYF. In DNA, the CDR3 is TGTGCCAGCAGCGAGGGGGCGGTCCTGTACGAGCAGTACTTC.

The chain has TRBV4-1 and TRBJ1-2; D ambiguous. CDR1 and CDR2 (germline): MGHRA, YSYEKL. The CDR3 has 15 residues. V gave up 1 base and J gave up 3 bases, with 12 bases separating them. The CDR3 region has the DNA TGCGCCAGCAGCCAAGTGCCGGAGGGCGACTATGGCTACACCTTC. It translates to CASSQVPEGDYGYTF.

This chain links TRBV7-6 with TRBJ2-1; 7 positions match TRBD2. The CDR3 consists of 14 residues. Trimming took 4 bases from V and 10 from J; bases not matched to a gene: 10. From germline, CDR1 is SGHVS and CDR2 FNYEAQ. As DNA, the CDR3 is TGTGCCAGCAGCTACGGTGGGGGGGAGAGAGAGCAGTTCTTC. It codes for CASSYGGGEREQFF.

The DNA of the CDR3 is TGTGCCAGCAGCAACATAAAGCGGCGCTACTACAATGAGCAGTTCTTC. Amino acids: CASSNIKRRYYNEQFF. The chain carries TRBV21-1 and TRBJ2-1. TRBV21-1 is termed a pseudogene. CDR3 length: 16 amino acids.

This clonotype was detected a few times. The V and J genes are TRBV27 and TRBJ1-5; perhaps TRBD1 as D (5 bases). The CDR3 loop spans 13 amino acids. V was trimmed by 7 bases and J by 3 bases, leaving 10 bases between them. Germline values: CDR1 MNHEY, CDR2 SMNVEV (reference sequence). The chain's CDR3 is CASTEGPNQPQHF. CDR3 bases: TGTGCCAGCACCGAGGGGCCCAATCAGCCCCAGCATTTT.

This chain links TRBV5-6 with TRBJ2-1; a possible D gene is TRBD1 (7 bases). The V end was cut by 4 bases, the J end by 9 bases, with 17 bases between. This CDR3 has 14 amino acids. CDR1 is SGHDT, CDR2 YYEEEE, per germline. CDR3 bases: TGTGCCAGCAGCCCGACTTCGCAGGGGGGTGAGCAGTTCTTC. The encoded protein is CASSPTSQGGEQFF.

This clonotype has a count of ten or more. This sequence joins TRBV7-9 and TRBJ2-1, with TRBD2 matching 11 bases. The CDR3 is 15 amino acids. Trimming at V came to 1 base and at J to 5 bases, leaving 1 base not matched to a gene. From germline, CDR1 is SEHNR and CDR2 FQNEAQ (reference sequence). This CDR3 reads CASSLVLAGDNEQFF. The DNA for the CDR3 is TGTGCCAGCAGCTTAGTACTAGCGGGGGACAATGAGCAGTTCTTC.